This entry lists 23 T cell receptor beta chains sequenced from one sample in a study of blood T cell repertoires in COVID-19. Produced via immunoSEQ multiplex PCR; TCRdb's table is partial and in-frame only. The sample lists a few hundred thousand clones, roughly nine tenths occurring once. Input material: PBMCs or T cells enriched from blood (not recorded which). All receptors derive from a woman between 25 and 40 years old who had recovered from COVID-19.

The chain employs TRBV27 and TRBJ2-1, with 10 bases identical to TRBD2. Per germline, CDR1 MNHEY and CDR2 SMNVEV (reference sequence). The ends lost 5 bases at V and 2 bases at J; junction bases unmatched: 9. The CDR3 is 17 residues long. DNA for the CDR3: TGTGCCAGCAGTCCTGCAACCGGGACTAGCGCCTACAATGAGCAGTTCTTC. This encodes CASSPATGTSAYNEQFF.

In its sample, this clone was seen once. This sample also contains other DNA sequences that code for the same CDR3. This chain uses TRBV5-1 with TRBJ2-7, with 12 bases fitting TRBD2. The CDR3 runs to 15 residues. J was trimmed by 2 bases and V by 4 bases; bases with no gene match: 4. CDR1 SGHRS and CDR2 YFSETQ come from the germline V gene. In DNA, the CDR3 is TGCGCCAGCAGCCCGCTAGCGGGAGGGACCTACGAGCAGTACTTC. Its translation: CASSPLAGGTYEQYF. The full variable domain, with the rest looked up from reference TRBV5-1 and TRBJ2-7, is KAGVTQTPRYLIKTRGQQVTLSCSPISGHRSVSWYQQTPGQGLQFLFEYFSETQRNKGNFPGRFSGRQFSNSRSEMNVSTLELGDSALYLCASSPLAGGTYEQYFGPGTRLTVT.

In this sample, this clone turned up once. This rearrangement joins TRBV25-1 to TRBJ1-5; D gene uncertain. In germline, CDR1 is MGHDK, CDR2 SYGVNS. V lost 6 bases to trimming and J lost 4 bases, with 13 bases between them. The CDR3 covers 14 residues. CDR3 loop: CASSQSSGNQPQHF. The CDR3 DNA follows: TGTGCCAGCAGCCAGTCTTCGGGGAATCAGCCCCAGCATTTT.

CDR3 protein: CAWSPPPGLAGAYEQYF. The DNA of the CDR3 is TGTGCCTGGAGTCCCCCCCCTGGGCTAGCGGGAGCCTACGAGCAGTACTTC. The chain is built from TRBV30 and TRBJ2-7; 10 bases map to TRBD2. J was trimmed by 2 bases and V by 2 bases; bases with no gene match: 12. The CDR3 runs to 17 residues. Germline V lookup: CDR1 GTSNPN, CDR2 SVGIG (reference sequence).

This chain connects TRBV9 to TRBJ2-3; 8 bases fit TRBD2. Germline CDR1 SGDLS, CDR2 YYNGEE. The CDR3 extends over 19 amino acids. V lost 1 base, J lost 4 bases, and 17 bases stayed unmatched. CDR3 loop: CASSVPQGGAGEEADTQYF. The CDR3 DNA follows: TGTGCCAGCAGCGTACCCCAAGGGGGAGCGGGAGAAGAGGCAGATACGCAGTATTTT.

The chain has TRBV7-6 and TRBJ2-3; 9 bases are a match to TRBD2. Germline CDR1 SGHVS, CDR2 FNYEAQ. The CDR3 runs to 21 residues. The trim removed 0 bases at V and 0 bases at J, leaving 16 bases unmatched. The CDR3 is CASSLAIASGTHRKSTDTQYF. Written as DNA, the CDR3 is TGTGCCAGCAGCTTAGCGATCGCTAGCGGGACCCACCGGAAGAGCACAGATACGCAGTATTTT.

In DNA form, the CDR3 reads TGTGCCAGCAGCTCCCCTGGGGACAGGGGGCCCCACGAGCAGTACTTC. Protein: CASSSPGDRGPHEQYF. This sequence joins TRBV13 and TRBJ2-7; 12 nucleotides match TRBD1. V shed 4 bases, J shed 5 bases, and the junction held 9 bases outside the gene matches. The CDR3 consists of 16 residues. From germline, CDR1 is PRHDT and CDR2 FYEKMQ (reference sequence).

The V and J genes are TRBV5-4 and TRBJ2-5, with 8 bases aligning to TRBD1. The trim removed 4 bases at V and 1 base at J, leaving 6 bases unmatched. The CDR3 extends over 15 amino acids. Germline CDR1 is SGHNT and CDR2 is YYREEE (reference sequence). CDR3 loop: CASSGRDRTQETQYF. CDR3 in DNA: TGTGCCAGCAGCGGCCGGGACAGGACCCAAGAGACCCAGTACTTC.

The sample holds a few counts of this clone. J is TRBJ2-3 and V is TRBV10-3, with D perhaps matching TRBD2 (6 bases). The CDR3 length is 16 residues. V was trimmed by 0 bases and J by 4 bases, leaving 14 bases between them. In germline, CDR1 is ENHRY, CDR2 SYGVKD. This CDR3 reads CAISESDGSRADTQYF. The CDR3, as DNA: TGTGCCATCAGTGAGTCGGACGGGAGTCGGGCAGATACGCAGTATTTT.

The chain combines TRBV4-1 with TRBJ2-1; TRBD2 agrees at 15 bases. V gave up 5 bases and J gave up 9 bases; unmatched junction bases: 2. The CDR3 sequence is 14 residues long. CDR1 MGHRA and CDR2 YSYEKL come from the germline V gene. The DNA for the CDR3 is TGCGCCAGCAGCTGGACTAGCGGGAGGGGTGAGCAGTTCTTC. Translating it yields CASSWTSGRGEQFF.

In this sample, this clone turned up once. V usage is TRBV13 and J usage is TRBJ2-7; a possible D gene is TRBD1 (6 bases). Trimming shortened V by 7 bases and J by 3 bases, and 16 bases separated the two germline ends. Germline-derived CDR1 and CDR2 are PRHDT and FYEKMQ (reference sequence). There are 14 residues in the CDR3. CDR3 in DNA: TGTGCCAGCACTGAGGGGTCAGGGGACTACGAGCAGTACTTC. It yields the protein CASTEGSGDYEQYF. Combining the CDR3 with reference TRBV13 and TRBJ2-7 gives the whole variable domain AAGVIQSPRHLIKEKRETATLKCYPIPRHDTVYWYQQGPGQDPQFLISFYEKMQSDKGSIPDRFSAQQFSDYHSELNMSSLELGDSALYFCASTEGSGDYEQYFGPGTRLTVT.

This clone was found once. The chain joins TRBV28 to TRBJ1-6; D is ambiguous. This CDR3 is built from 13 residues. CDR1 and CDR2 (germline): MDHEN, SYDVKM. The V and J ends lost 6 bases and 10 bases respectively, with 13 bases between them. The CDR3 region is CASSPTQSSPLHF. The CDR3 DNA reads TGTGCCAGCAGCCCAACACAGAGCTCACCCCTCCACTTT.

This clone showed up just once. The rearrangement uses TRBV19 and TRBJ2-1; 10 bases line up with TRBD1. Per the germline V gene, CDR1 is LNHDA and CDR2 is SQIVND (reference sequence). The CDR3 contains 14 residues. V shed 9 bases and J 8 bases; nucleotides not matched to a gene: 10. CDR3 amino acids: CASQLTGTGDEQFF. CDR3 in DNA: TGTGCCAGCCAACTAACCGGGACAGGGGATGAGCAGTTCTTC.

This clone was seen once. This sequence joins TRBV3-1 (or the pseudogene TRBV3-2) and TRBJ1-1, with D perhaps matching TRBD1 (6 bases). V shed 1 base and J shed 1 base, with 7 bases lying between them. CDR1 LGHDT and CDR2 YNNKEL come from the germline V gene (reference sequence). This CDR3 is 14 amino acids long. CDR3 sequence reads: CASSQADRNTEAFF. The DNA of the CDR3 is TGTGCCAGCAGCCAAGCGGACAGGAACACTGAAGCTTTCTTT.

V is TRBV29-1 and J is TRBJ1-3; a weak D match, TRBD1 (5 bases). This CDR3 is built from 13 residues. With 5 bases removed from V and 3 bases from J, the gap between germline ends came to 11 bases. The germline gives CDR1 SQVTM, CDR2 ANQGSEA. CDR3 in DNA: TGCAGCGTTTCAGGGATGGATGGAAACACCATATATTTT. Residues: CSVSGMDGNTIYF.

The chain carries TRBV6-5 and TRBJ2-2, with D uncertain. With 6 bases removed from V and 5 bases from J, the gap between germline ends came to 13 bases. This CDR3 has 14 residues. Germline V gives CDR1 MNHEY, CDR2 SVGAGI. CDR3 DNA: TGTGCCAGCAGGGCCACAGAGAGAACCGGGGAGCTGTTTTTT. This gives the protein CASRATERTGELFF.

The rearrangement joins TRBV6-5 to TRBJ2-7; possible D gene TRBD2, 5 bases. Germline V gene data show CDR1 as MNHEY and CDR2 as SVGAGI. Trimming removed 0 bases at V and 5 bases at J, with 11 bases between. This CDR3 comprises 14 residues. DNA for the CDR3: TGTGCCAGCAGTTACTCGAACGGAGCGGACGAGCAGTACTTC. It codes for CASSYSNGADEQYF.

The rearrangement uses TRBV4-2 and TRBJ1-6, with D maybe TRBD1 (5 bases). Germline CDR1 reads LGHNA; CDR2 reads YNFKEQ. The V end was cut by 4 bases, the J end by 4 bases, with 23 bases between. The CDR3 is made up of 19 amino acids. CDR3 residues: CASSRYSGGSGGYNSPLHF. DNA of the CDR3: TGTGCCAGCAGCCGCTACTCGGGGGGTAGCGGCGGGTATAATTCACCCCTCCACTTT.

The gene calls are TRBV9 and TRBJ1-6, with unresolved D. In germline, CDR1 is SGDLS, CDR2 YYNGEE. Trimming removed 3 bases at V and 9 bases at J, with 13 bases between. This CDR3 region has 14 residues. The CDR3: CASSERPLGSPLHF. CDR3 DNA: TGTGCCAGCAGCGAAAGGCCCCTAGGTTCACCCCTCCACTTT.

The V gene is TRBV13, the J gene TRBJ1-2; 10 nucleotides line up with TRBD1. Germline assignment: CDR1 PRHDT and CDR2 FYEKMQ (reference sequence). The CDR3 runs to 16 residues. Germline trimming cut 5 bases from V and 8 bases from J; bases unmatched to any gene: 14. The CDR3 protein is CASSATGTGEGGGYTF. The CDR3 DNA sequence: TGTGCCAGCAGCGCAACCGGGACAGGGGAAGGGGGAGGCTACACCTTC.

The chain has TRBV5-1 and TRBJ1-2, with D tentatively TRBD1 (6 bases). The CDR3 totals 13 residues. Germline V CDR1 and CDR2: SGHRS, YFSETQ. Trimming stripped 2 bases from V and 6 bases from J, with 11 bases between. CDR3 nucleotide sequence: TGCGCCAGCAGCTTCGGGGGGGCGCATGGCTACACCTTC. Its translation: CASSFGGAHGYTF.

As DNA, the CDR3 is TGCGCCAGCAGCCAAGATTGGTCACTTTTGGGGCCGCCCTTTAACACTGAAGCTTTCTTT. It specifies CASSQDWSLLGPPFNTEAFF. This sequence joins TRBV4-3 and TRBJ1-1; D perhaps matches TRBD1 (5 bases). V was clipped by 0 bases and J by 2 bases, with 25 bases between them. Looked up from germline, CDR1 is LGHNA and CDR2 is YSLEER. The length of the CDR3 is 20 residues.

As for this clone: Other DNA sequences of this sample code for an identical CDR3. V and J are TRBV7-2 and TRBJ1-5; a weak D match, TRBD1 (6 bases). The V end was cut by 3 bases, the J end by 5 bases, with 8 bases between. The CDR3 contains 13 residues. Germline V CDR1 and CDR2: SGHTA, FQGNSA. The CDR3 DNA follows: TGTGCCAGCAGCTTTGCAGGGGATCAGCCCCAGCATTTT. The encoded protein is CASSFAGDQPQHF.